The clone carrying this T cell receptor beta chain was detected only a few times. The data derive from a study of regulatory T cells in long-lasting Graves disease. Background on the study: Antithyroid drug exposure in newly diagnosed Graves' patients had lasted under 3 months.

Sequencing libraries for TCR beta were prepared with iRepertoire HTBI primers and Arm-PCR of CDR3 regions. TCRdb re-called the multiplex PCR reads with MiXCR, one entry per CDR3 protein. The sample carries roughly 610,000 distinct CDR3 sequences, under 20% recorded once. V lost 11 bases and J 1 base, leaving 13 bases between the germline ends. Germline values: CDR1 SEHNR, CDR2 FQNEAQ (reference sequence). The CDR3 contains 13 residues. The sample's time point: newly diagnosed GD, antithyroid drugs for less than 3 months. The TCR library used RNA extracted from PBMCs. This sample also belongs to another study, concerning T cells in Graves' hyperthyroidism and ophthalmopathy.

The sequencing used peripheral blood mononuclear cells (PBMCs), collected at new diagnosis, from a patient treated with antithyroid drugs. This rearrangement joins TRBV7-9 to TRBJ2-3, with D possibly matching TRBD2 (6 bases). The source is a woman in her twenties or thirties with Graves disease. This CDR3 is CAGRDSGTDTQYF. The CDR3 coding sequence is TGTGCCGGTAGGGACTCCGGCACAGATACGCAGTATTTT. Based on the CDR3 plus reference TRBV7-9 and TRBJ2-3, the full variable domain is DTGVSQNPRHKITKRGQNVTFRCDPISEHNRLYWYRQTLGQGPEFLTYFQNEAQLEKSRLLSDRFSAERPKGSFSTLEIQRTEQGDSAMYLCAGRDSGTDTQYFGPGTRLTVL.